What follows is one TCR beta chain and its context. Its antigen is currently unknown. The protocol was immunoSEQ multiplex PCR, while the TCRdb copy is restricted to in-frame clones and leaves out a portion. Here the sample spans 75,000 to 95,000 clones, just under 90% being singletons. The source of the sample is a study of a mutant IDH1 vaccine in newly diagnosed glioma. Study context: Antecedent treatment encompassed radiotherapy, temozolomide, or their combination; the majority received both. V12 came at week 35, V13 at week 47.

V lost 2 bases, J lost 0 bases, and 6 bases lay in between. This CDR3 has 13 amino acids. The germline V gene encodes CDR1 SGHNT and CDR2 YYREEE (reference sequence). Documented time point: week 47, end of study. In the vaccine, a single dose held 300 ug of the mutant IDH1 20-mer peptide, along with topical imiquimod. Donors had new WHO grade 3 or 4 IDH1-mutant, ATRX-lost astrocytomas. The sample was PBMCs, taken from a glioma patient whose treatment included an IDH1 peptide vaccine. The chain joins TRBV5-4 to TRBJ2-7, with a tentative D call TRBD1 (6 bases). The receptor was isolated from a woman in her fifties or sixties with glioma. The DNA for the CDR3 is TGTGCCAGCAGCTTCAGGGGCTCCTACGAGCAGTACTTC. Protein sequence: CASSFRGSYEQYF.